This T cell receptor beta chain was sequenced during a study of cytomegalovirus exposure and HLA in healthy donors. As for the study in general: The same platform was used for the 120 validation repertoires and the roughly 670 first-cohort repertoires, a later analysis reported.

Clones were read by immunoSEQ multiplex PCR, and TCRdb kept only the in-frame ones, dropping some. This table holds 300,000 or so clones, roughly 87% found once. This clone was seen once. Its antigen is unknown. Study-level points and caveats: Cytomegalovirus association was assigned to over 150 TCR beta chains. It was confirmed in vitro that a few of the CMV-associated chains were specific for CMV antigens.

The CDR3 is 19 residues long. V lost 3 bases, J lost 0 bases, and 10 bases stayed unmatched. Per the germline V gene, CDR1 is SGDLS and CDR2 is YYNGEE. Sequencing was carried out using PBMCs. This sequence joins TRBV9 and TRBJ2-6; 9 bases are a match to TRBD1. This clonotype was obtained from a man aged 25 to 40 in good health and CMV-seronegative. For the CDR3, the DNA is TGTGCCAGCAGCGCATTCTTGGGACAGGGCGGCTCTGGGGCCAACGTCCTGACTTTC. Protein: CASSAFLGQGGSGANVLTF.